One sample yielded the 2 T cell receptor beta chains listed below, sequenced in a study of CD8 T cell repertoires and HIV-1 epitope variants. Here immunoSEQ multiplex PCR was the method, and the copy in TCRdb shows in-frame clones only, minus some. This table holds under 4,000 clones, roughly three fifths found once. These TCRs are of unknown antigen specificity. Sequencing was carried out using cultured CD8+ T cells derived from PBMCs. Receptors originate from a male donor with HIV.

This clone appeared once. J is TRBJ2-1 and V is TRBV27; D is possibly TRBD1 (6 bases). Germline-derived CDR1 and CDR2 are MNHEY and SMNVEV (reference sequence). Trimming removed 3 bases at V and 5 bases at J, with 11 bases between. This CDR3 spans 14 amino acids. The CDR3 region is CASSFLQGNNEQFF. In DNA, the CDR3 is TGTGCCAGCAGTTTCCTACAGGGAAACAATGAGCAGTTCTTC.

The chain has TRBV9 and TRBJ2-1, with D perhaps TRBD1 or TRBD2 (6 bases each). This CDR3 contains 15 residues. V was pared by 3 bases and J by 7 bases, with 17 bases between. Looked up from germline, CDR1 is SGDLS and CDR2 is YYNGEE. The CDR3 sequence: CASSGESGGRNEQFF. CDR3 in DNA: TGTGCCAGCAGCGGAGAGTCCGGGGGCCGGAATGAGCAGTTCTTC.